A single T cell receptor beta chain is shown here with its context. Its specificity is unknown. Without sorting, samples used 85 million to 95 million PBMCs for genomic DNA. This sample is part of a study of shared clonotypes between healthy human individuals. Overall study results and limits: Represented diversity (both genetic and exposure-history) was limited by the small number of donors.

Genomic DNA from each subset was divided evenly over several immunoSEQ plates. Among the unsorted PBMC samples, replicate PCRs used around 0.3 ug DNA, 30,000 to 35,000 T cell genomes. The data were produced by immunoSEQ multiplex PCR, yet TCRdb's version contains in-frame clones alone and is incomplete. The data show some 480,000 clones, with 70% to 85% seen just once and about 12% held by the top ten. The source material was PBMCs. The receptor was isolated from a woman aged 40 to 50 in good health. Some clones in this sample may be carry-over from other donors' samples.

The DNA for the CDR3 is TGTGCCAGCAAAGGGACAGGGGTTGAGACCCAGTACTTC. This sequence encodes CASKGTGVETQYF. This chain connects TRBV2 to TRBJ2-5; TRBD1 matches at 10 bases. The CDR3 totals 13 residues. The germline gives CDR1 SNHLY, CDR2 FYNNEI. V dropped 7 bases and J dropped 5; count of bases not matched to a gene: 4.